The rows below give T cell receptor beta chains drawn from one sample of a study of shared clonotypes between healthy human individuals. Only in-frame clones appear in the TCRdb table, and some are missing; sequencing was by immunoSEQ multiplex PCR. This sample has 2 million to 2.5 million clones, with around 95% found just once. The source material was naive CD4+ T cells sorted from blood. These receptors all come from a man between 18 and 29 years old in good health. The CDR3 runs from the conserved cysteine through the conserved F or W. A D gene is named only where the DNA matches it firmly. Clone size appears in some rows only: once, few, many, or a class for an expanded clone.

j_call v_call d_call clone_size cdr3_aa cdr3_nt
TRBJ1-5 TRBV19 TRBD1 once CASRSTGGGNQPQHF TGTGCCAGTAGGTCCACAGGGGGCGGCAATCAGCCCCAGCATTTT
TRBJ1-1 TRBV7-2 - - CASSQRGNTEAFF TGTGCCAGCAGCCAGAGAGGGAACACTGAAGCTTTCTTT
TRBJ2-1 TRBV11-2 TRBD2 - CASSFTSGSYNEQFF TGTGCCAGCAGCTTTACTAGCGGATCCTACAATGAGCAGTTCTTC
TRBJ1-3 TRBV6-1 - - CASSEYSAGISGNTIYF TGTGCCAGCAGTGAATATAGCGCAGGAATCTCTGGAAACACCATATATTTT
TRBJ2-5 TRBV5-1 - - CASSWTGTQETQYF TGCGCCAGCAGCTGGACGGGGACCCAAGAGACCCAGTACTTC
TRBJ1-6 TRBV27 TRBD1 - CASSQGQAYNSPLHF TGTGCCAGCAGCCAGGGACAGGCCTATAATTCACCCCTCCACTTT
TRBJ1-5 TRBV27 - - CASNPGSANQPQHF TGTGCCAGCAATCCTGGGTCAGCCAATCAGCCCCAGCATTTT
TRBJ1-6 TRBV5-1 - - CASSEDGQHNSPLHF TGCGCCAGCAGCGAAGATGGACAGCATAATTCACCCCTCCACTTT
TRBJ1-2 TRBV25-1 TRBD1 - CASSRGRDYGYTF TGTGCCAGCAGTAGGGGGCGGGACTATGGCTACACCTTC
TRBJ2-7 TRBV28 TRBD1 - CASSLDREPEQYF TGTGCCAGCAGCCTGGACAGGGAACCCGAGCAGTACTTC
TRBJ2-2 TRBV29-1 TRBD2 - CSVGLAGAQITGELFF TGCAGCGTTGGCCTAGCGGGAGCGCAGATCACCGGGGAGCTGTTTTTT
TRBJ2-3 TRBV2 - - CASSEGGDTQYF TGTGCCAGCAGTGAAGGGGGAGATACGCAGTATTTT
TRBJ1-2 TRBV10-2 - - CASSPPGYYGYTF TGCGCCAGTAGCCCCCCGGGCTACTATGGCTACACCTTC
TRBJ2-7 TRBV4-1 - - CASSQPDGYEQYF TGCGCCAGCAGCCAGCCGGACGGCTACGAGCAGTACTTC
TRBJ1-2 TRBV30 TRBD1 - CAWRKQGVDGYTF TGTGCCTGGAGGAAACAGGGGGTGGATGGCTACACCTTC
TRBJ2-3 TRBV6-1 TRBD2 - CASRTSGVTDTQYF TGTGCCAGCAGGACTAGCGGGGTCACAGATACGCAGTATTTT
TRBJ2-3 TRBV6-1 TRBD2 once CASSEASGSIDTQYF TGTGCCAGCAGTGAGGCTAGCGGGAGTATAGATACGCAGTATTTT
TRBJ1-6 TRBV5-1 - - CASRRAPSSYNSPLHF TGCGCCAGCAGGCGGGCCCCGAGCTCCTATAATTCACCCCTCCACTTT
TRBJ1-1 TRBV28 - - CASSPDFTEAFF TGTGCCAGCAGTCCCGACTTCACTGAAGCTTTCTTT
TRBJ1-3 TRBV10-3 - once CAISESALAGNTIYF TGTGCCATCAGTGAGTCAGCACTTGCTGGAAACACCATATATTTT
TRBJ1-2 TRBV2 - - CASSEEGVPQANYGYTF TGTGCCAGCAGTGAAGAGGGAGTCCCCCAAGCTAACTATGGCTACACCTTC
TRBJ2-7 TRBV4-1 - - CASSQDPGGLPPYEQYF TGCGCCAGCAGCCAAGATCCTGGCGGGCTACCACCCTACGAGCAGTACTTC
TRBJ2-6 TRBV5-1 - - CASSLQRQSGPGANVLTF TGCGCCAGCAGCTTGCAGAGACAGAGTGGCCCTGGGGCCAACGTCCTGACTTTC
TRBJ1-1 TRBV20-1 - - CSARDIERGAF TGCAGTGCTAGAGATATAGAGCGGGGGGCCTTT
TRBJ1-2 TRBV6-6 - - CASSPRTSRGYTF TGTGCCAGCAGCCCCAGGACATCCCGTGGCTACACCTTC
TRBJ1-1 TRBV20-1 - - CSARREVEAFF TGCAGTGCTAGGAGGGAGGTTGAAGCTTTCTTT
TRBJ2-7 TRBV5-1 - - CASSLSYTQGGSYEQYF TGCGCCAGCAGCTTGTCGTACACCCAGGGAGGTTCCTACGAGCAGTACTTC
TRBJ1-5 TRBV10-3 - - CAISESRGNQPQHF TGTGCCATCAGTGAGTCCCGGGGCAATCAGCCCCAGCATTTT
TRBJ2-7 TRBV10-3 TRBD2 - CAISERTSEPFYEQYF TGTGCCATCAGTGAAAGGACTAGCGAGCCATTCTACGAGCAGTACTTC
TRBJ2-3 TRBV7-2 TRBD2 - CASSLVGSGSRDTQYF TGTGCCAGCAGCTTAGTTGGTAGCGGGAGTCGGGATACGCAGTATTTT
TRBJ2-1 TRBV30 - - CAWSRDSDEQFF TGTGCCTGGAGCAGGGACTCGGATGAGCAGTTCTTC
TRBJ2-7 TRBV6-6 - - CASSSTTYEQYF TGTGCCAGCAGCTCAACCACTTACGAGCAGTACTTC
TRBJ1-5 TRBV30 - once CAWSVLGLNQPQHF TGTGCCTGGAGTGTATTGGGGCTGAATCAGCCCCAGCATTTT
TRBJ2-7 TRBV28 - once CASSPGSSYEQYF TGTGCCAGCAGTCCCGGGAGCTCCTACGAGCAGTACTTC
TRBJ2-1 TRBV7-2 - - CASSLNQGFANEQFF TGTGCCAGCAGCTTAAACCAGGGTTTCGCCAATGAGCAGTTCTTC